The T cell receptor beta chain under discussion was sequenced for a study of vaccination and CD4 T cells after COVID-19. Study-wide context: Following dose two, a median approximately 65 days (range 14 to 241) passed before post-vaccine samples were taken. Stimulation used overlapping spike peptides from SARS-CoV-2, HCoV-NL63, HCoV-OC43 and HCoV-229E.

This clonotype turned up a few times. Its antigen is not known. The Oncomine TCR Beta short-read assay was applied to DNA of cultured CD4+ T cells. TCRdb redid the calling of the PCR reads with MiXCR, one entry per CDR3 protein. The sample has about 2,300 distinct CDR3 sequences, roughly 26% seen once. The CDR3 consists of 15 residues. Looked up from germline, CDR1 is KGHDR and CDR2 is SFDVKD. Trimming left V 2 bases short and J 4 bases short, with 13 bases between. As to treatment: roughly ten-day PBMC culture with coronavirus spike peptide pools or control peptides (ViraFEST assay). Patients returned positive PCR results between March and December 2020, earlier than US Alpha, Beta and Delta variants. Broader study findings: The cohort comprised relatively few convalescent patients, and no early post-infection timepoints were analyzed.

The receptor's source is a human donor who had recovered from COVID-19. This chain connects TRBV24-1 to TRBJ2-5; D possibly corresponds to TRBD1 (6 bases). The input for sequencing was CD4+ T cells from blood, cultured in vitro, taken after SARS-CoV-2 vaccination. CDR3 nucleotides: TGTGCCACCAGTGATTCTTCAGGGGCCGGAGAGACCCAGTACTTC. Translated: CATSDSSGAGETQYF.